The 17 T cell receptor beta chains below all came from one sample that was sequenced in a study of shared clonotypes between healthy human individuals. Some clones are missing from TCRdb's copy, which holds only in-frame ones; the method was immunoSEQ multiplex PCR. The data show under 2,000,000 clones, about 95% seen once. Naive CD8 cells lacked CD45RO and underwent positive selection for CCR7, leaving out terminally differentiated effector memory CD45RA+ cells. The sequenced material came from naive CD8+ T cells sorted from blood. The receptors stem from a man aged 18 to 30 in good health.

The CDR3 reads CASSSDREGDQPQHF. In nucleotides, the CDR3 is TGTGCCAGTAGTTCCGACAGGGAGGGGGATCAGCCCCAGCATTTT. This chain connects TRBV19 to TRBJ1-5, with 7 bases matching TRBD1. Trimming at V came to 5 bases and at J to 5 bases, leaving 9 bases not matched to a gene. The CDR3 runs to 15 residues. Germline values: CDR1 LNHDA, CDR2 SQIVND (reference sequence).

CDR3 in amino acids: CASSFGGTSAYEQYF. DNA for the CDR3: TGTGCCAGCAGTTTTGGGGGGACGTCCGCCTACGAGCAGTACTTC. The rearrangement joins TRBV27 to TRBJ2-7, with D perhaps matching TRBD2 (6 bases). CDR3 length: 15 residues. From germline, CDR1 is MNHEY and CDR2 SMNVEV (reference sequence). V gave up 3 bases and J gave up 2 bases, with 14 bases separating them.

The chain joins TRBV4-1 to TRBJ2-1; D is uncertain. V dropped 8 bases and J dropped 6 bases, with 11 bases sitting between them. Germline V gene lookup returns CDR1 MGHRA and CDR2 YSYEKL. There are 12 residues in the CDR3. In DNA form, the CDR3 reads TGCGCCAGCTCGTTCTTCGCCAATGAGCAGTTCTTC. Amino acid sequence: CASSFFANEQFF.

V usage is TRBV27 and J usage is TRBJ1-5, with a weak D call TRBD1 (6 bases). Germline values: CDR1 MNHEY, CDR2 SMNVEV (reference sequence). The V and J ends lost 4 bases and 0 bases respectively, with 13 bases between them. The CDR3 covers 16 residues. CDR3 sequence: CASSSSTGDSNQPQHF. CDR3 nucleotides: TGTGCCAGCAGTTCCTCGACAGGAGATAGCAATCAGCCCCAGCATTTT.

The CDR3 DNA sequence: TGTGCCAGCAGTTACGTGGGAGGACAAGAGACCCAGTACTTC. Protein product: CASSYVGGQETQYF. The chain is built from TRBV11-2 and TRBJ2-5, with a weak D call TRBD2 (6 bases). This CDR3 spans 14 amino acids. Per the germline V gene, CDR1 is SGHAT and CDR2 is FQNNGV. V lost 6 bases and J 2 bases, leaving 13 bases between the germline ends.

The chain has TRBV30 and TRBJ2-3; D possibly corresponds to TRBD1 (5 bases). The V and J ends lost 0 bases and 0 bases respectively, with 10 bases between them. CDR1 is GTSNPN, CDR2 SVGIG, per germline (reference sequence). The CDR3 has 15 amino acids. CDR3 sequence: CAWSVEGVSTDTQYF. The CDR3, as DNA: TGTGCCTGGAGTGTAGAAGGGGTTAGCACAGATACGCAGTATTTT.

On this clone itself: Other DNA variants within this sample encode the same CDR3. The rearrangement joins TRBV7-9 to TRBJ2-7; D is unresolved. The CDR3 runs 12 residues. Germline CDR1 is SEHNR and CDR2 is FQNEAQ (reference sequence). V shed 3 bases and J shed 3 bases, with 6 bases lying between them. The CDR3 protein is CASSFEGYEQYF. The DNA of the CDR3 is TGTGCCAGCAGCTTTGAAGGCTACGAGCAGTACTTC.

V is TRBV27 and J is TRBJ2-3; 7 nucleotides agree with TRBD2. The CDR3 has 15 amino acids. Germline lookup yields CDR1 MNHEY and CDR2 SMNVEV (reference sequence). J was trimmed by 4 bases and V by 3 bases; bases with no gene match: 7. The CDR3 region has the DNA TGTGCCAGCAGTTTTACCGGACTAGGGGCAGATACGCAGTATTTT. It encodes CASSFTGLGADTQYF.

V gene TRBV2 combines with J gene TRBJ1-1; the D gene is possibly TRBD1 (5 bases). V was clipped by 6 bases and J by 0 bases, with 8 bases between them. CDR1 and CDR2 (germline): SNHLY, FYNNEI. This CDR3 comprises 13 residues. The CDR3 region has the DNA TGTGCCAGCAGGGGACGGATGAACACTGAAGCTTTCTTT. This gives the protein CASRGRMNTEAFF. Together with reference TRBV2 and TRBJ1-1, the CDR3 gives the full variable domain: EPEVTQTPSHQVTQMGQEVILRCVPISNHLYFYWYRQILGQKVEFLVSFYNNEISEKSEIFDDQFSVERPDGSNFTLKIRSTKLEDSAMYFCASRGRMNTEAFFGQGTRLTVV.

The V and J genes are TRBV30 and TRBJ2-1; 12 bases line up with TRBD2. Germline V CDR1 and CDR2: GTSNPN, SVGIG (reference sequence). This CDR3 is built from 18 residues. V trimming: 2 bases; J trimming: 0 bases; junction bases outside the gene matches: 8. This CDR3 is CAWSSILAGGNSYNEQFF. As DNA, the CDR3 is TGTGCCTGGAGTTCAATCCTAGCGGGAGGGAACTCCTACAATGAGCAGTTCTTC.

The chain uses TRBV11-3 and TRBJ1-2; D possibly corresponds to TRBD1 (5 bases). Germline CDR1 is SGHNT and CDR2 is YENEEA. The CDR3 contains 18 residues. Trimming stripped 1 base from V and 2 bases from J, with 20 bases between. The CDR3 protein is CASSLVGQGRGENYGYTF. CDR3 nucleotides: TGTGCCAGCAGCTTAGTGGGGCAGGGTAGGGGAGAGAACTATGGCTACACCTTC.

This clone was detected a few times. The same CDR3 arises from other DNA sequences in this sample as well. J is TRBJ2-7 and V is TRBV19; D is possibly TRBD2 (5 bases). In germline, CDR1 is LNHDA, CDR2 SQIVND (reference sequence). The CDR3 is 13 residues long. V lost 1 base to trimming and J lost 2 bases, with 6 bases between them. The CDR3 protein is CASSIAGTYEQYF. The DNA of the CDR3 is TGTGCCAGTAGTATAGCCGGGACCTACGAGCAGTACTTC.

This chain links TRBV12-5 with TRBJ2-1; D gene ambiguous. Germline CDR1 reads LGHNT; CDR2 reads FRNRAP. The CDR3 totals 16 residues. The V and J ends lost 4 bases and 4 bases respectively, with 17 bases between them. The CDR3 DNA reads TGTGCTAGTGGTTCCCCCCTTGCCACCACTTACAATGAGCAGTTCTTC. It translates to CASGSPLATTYNEQFF.

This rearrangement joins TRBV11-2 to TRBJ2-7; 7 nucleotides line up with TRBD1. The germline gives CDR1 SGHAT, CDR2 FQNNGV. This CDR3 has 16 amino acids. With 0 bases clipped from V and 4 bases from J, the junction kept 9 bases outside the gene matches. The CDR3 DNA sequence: TGTGCCAGCAGCTTAGAGTGGACAGGCCAGGGTTACGAGCAGTACTTC. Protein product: CASSLEWTGQGYEQYF. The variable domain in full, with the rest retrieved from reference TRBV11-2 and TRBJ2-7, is EAGVAQSPRYKIIEKRQSVAFWCNPISGHATLYWYQQILGQGPKLLIQFQNNGVVDDSQLPKDRFSAERLKGVDSTLKIQPAKLEDSAVYLCASSLEWTGQGYEQYFGPGTRLTVT.

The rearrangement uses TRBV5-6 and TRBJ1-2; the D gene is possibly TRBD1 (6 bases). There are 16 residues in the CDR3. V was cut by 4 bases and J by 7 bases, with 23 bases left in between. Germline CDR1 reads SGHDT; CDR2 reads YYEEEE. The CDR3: CASSPTWTEVVRGYTF. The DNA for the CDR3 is TGTGCCAGCAGCCCGACTTGGACAGAGGTAGTACGTGGCTACACCTTC.

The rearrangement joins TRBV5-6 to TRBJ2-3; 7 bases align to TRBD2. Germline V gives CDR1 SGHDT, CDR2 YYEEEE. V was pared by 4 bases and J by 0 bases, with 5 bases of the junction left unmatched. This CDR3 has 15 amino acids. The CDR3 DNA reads TGTGCCAGCAGCGCGCTAGCGGTTAGCACAGATACGCAGTATTTT. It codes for CASSALAVSTDTQYF.

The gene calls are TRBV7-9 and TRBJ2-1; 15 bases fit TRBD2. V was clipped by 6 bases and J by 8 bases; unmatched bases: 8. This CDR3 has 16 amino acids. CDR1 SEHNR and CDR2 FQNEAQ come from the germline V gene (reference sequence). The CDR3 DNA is TGTGCCAGCAGACGGACTAGCGGGGGGGCTGATCATGAGCAGTTCTTC. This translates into CASRRTSGGADHEQFF.